This T cell receptor (beta chain) is from a study of molecular identifiers for immune sequencing clone quantification. Study information: Five aliquots were made in replicates from the RNA of about 20,000 or 100,000 naive CD8 cells, and four were sequenced.

The CDR3 sequence is 17 residues long. J lost 3 bases, V lost 3 bases, and 11 bases had no gene match. Preparation of the bulk TCR libraries relied on previously described methods and listed TCR primers. TCRdb called the PCR reads again in MiXCR, with one record for every CDR3 protein. The data contain about 510,000 distinct CDR3 sequences, about 21% of them singletons. Sequencing was performed on naive CD8+ T cells from blood, with Jurkat cell RNA spiked in. As for subset: FACS-sorted CD8+CD4-CCR7+CD45RA+ naive T cells. The sequence derives from a human donor in good health. Some libraries in this study had Jurkat cell RNA spiked in. The chain combines TRBV12-3 or TRBV12-4 with TRBJ1-5, with 7 positions matching TRBD1. Here the CDR3 DNA reads TGTGCCAGCAGTTTGGGGAGGGGAGACAGGGACAATCAGCCCCAGCATTTT. It encodes CASSLGRGDRDNQPQHF.